The subject of this entry is one T cell receptor beta chain. The antigen is unknown. The data originate from a study of T cell responses to AZD1222 COVID-19 vaccine. About the research overall: Pooled in the analysis were second doses at about 4 or about 12 weeks. Notes on the study in general: Nearly half of spike-specific TCRs reportedly go after variant regions that carry no mutations. Spike-wide vaccine-associated CD4 TCRs dominated at 160-218 and 743-854.

This table comes from immunoSEQ multiplex PCR, and its TCRdb copy is limited to in-frame clones, with some not included. The data hold 150,000 or so clones, with roughly nine tenths observed a single time. The length of the CDR3 is 18 residues. The origin of this receptor is an adult in good health. The material was peripheral blood, obtained on day 0 of AZD1222 vaccination. The V call is TRBV21-1, the J call TRBJ1-5; the D call in the table, TRBD1, was not verified against the DNA. TRBV21-1 is termed a pseudogene. Here the CDR3 DNA reads TGTGCCAGCAGCAAAAAAGGGACAGGGTGGTCTAGCAATCAGCCCCAGCATTTT. This gives the protein CASSKKGTGWSSNQPQHF.